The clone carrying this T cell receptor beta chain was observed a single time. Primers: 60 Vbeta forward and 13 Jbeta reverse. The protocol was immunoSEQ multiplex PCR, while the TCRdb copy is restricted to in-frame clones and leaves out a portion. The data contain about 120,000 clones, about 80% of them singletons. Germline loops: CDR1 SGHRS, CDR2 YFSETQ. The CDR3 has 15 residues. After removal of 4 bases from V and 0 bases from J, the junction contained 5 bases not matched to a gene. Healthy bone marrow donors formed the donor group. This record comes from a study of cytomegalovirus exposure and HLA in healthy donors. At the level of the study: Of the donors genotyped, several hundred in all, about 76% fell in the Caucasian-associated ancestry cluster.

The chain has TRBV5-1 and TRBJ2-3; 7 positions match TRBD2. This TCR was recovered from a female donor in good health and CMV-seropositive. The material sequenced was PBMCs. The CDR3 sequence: CASSRRLASTDTQYF. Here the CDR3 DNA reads TGCGCCAGCAGCCGAAGACTAGCAAGCACAGATACGCAGTATTTT.